Reported below is one T cell receptor (beta chain). The source of the sample is a study of blood T cell repertoires in COVID-19. Study summary: Sites in the United States, Italy and Spain provided acute and convalescent COVID-19 samples. From T cells, B-cell-depleted T cells, or PBMCs came the material, which was cDNA or gDNA.

In the original analysis: Nucleated cell number was recorded as an estimate derived from reference gene primer amplification. Repertoires were generated with immunoSEQ multiplex PCR, while TCRdb's copy carries only in-frame clones and drops some. Clone size and V and J calls were adopted from that table, with D and trimming inferred from the DNA. The sample contains fewer than 30,000 clones, 89% of which appear only once. Germline trimming cut 1 base from V and 2 bases from J; bases unmatched to any gene: 8. From germline, CDR1 is LGHDT and CDR2 YNNKEL (reference sequence). There are 17 residues in the CDR3.

This sequence joins TRBV3-1 (or the pseudogene TRBV3-2) and TRBJ2-3, with TRBD1 identical over 8 bases. The sequence derives from a human donor in a cohort sampled during active COVID-19. The sequencing sample was made of peripheral blood. CDR3 sequence: CASSQVGDRRNTDTQYF. The CDR3 nucleotides are TGTGCCAGCAGCCAAGTAGGGGACAGGAGGAACACAGATACGCAGTATTTT.